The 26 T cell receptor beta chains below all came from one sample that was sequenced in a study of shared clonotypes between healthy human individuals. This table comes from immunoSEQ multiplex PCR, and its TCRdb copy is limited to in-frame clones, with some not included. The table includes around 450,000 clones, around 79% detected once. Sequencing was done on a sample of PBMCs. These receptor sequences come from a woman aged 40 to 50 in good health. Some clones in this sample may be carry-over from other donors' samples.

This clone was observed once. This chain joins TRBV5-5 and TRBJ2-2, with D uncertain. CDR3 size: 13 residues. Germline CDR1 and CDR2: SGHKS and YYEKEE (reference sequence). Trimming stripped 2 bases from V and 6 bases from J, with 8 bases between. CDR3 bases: TGTGCCAGCAGCTTTCAAGTGTCCGGGGAGCTGTTTTTT. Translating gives CASSFQVSGELFF.

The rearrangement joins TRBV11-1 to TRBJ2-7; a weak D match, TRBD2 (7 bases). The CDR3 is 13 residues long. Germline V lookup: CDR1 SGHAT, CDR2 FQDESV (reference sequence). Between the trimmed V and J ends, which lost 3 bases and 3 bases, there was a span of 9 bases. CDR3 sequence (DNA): TGTGCCAGCAGCTTCGGGGGGCTCTACGAGCAGTACTTC. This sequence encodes CASSFGGLYEQYF.

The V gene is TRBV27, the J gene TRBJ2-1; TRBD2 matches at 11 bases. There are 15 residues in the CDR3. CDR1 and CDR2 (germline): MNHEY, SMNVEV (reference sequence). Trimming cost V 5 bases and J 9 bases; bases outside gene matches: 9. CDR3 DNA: TGTGCCAGCAGTCCGATGACTAGCGGGATTATTGAGCAGTTCTTC. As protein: CASSPMTSGIIEQFF.

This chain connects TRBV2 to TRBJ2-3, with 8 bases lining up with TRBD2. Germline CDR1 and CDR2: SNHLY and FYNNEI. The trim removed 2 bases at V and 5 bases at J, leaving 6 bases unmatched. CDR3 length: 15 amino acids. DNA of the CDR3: TGTGCCAGCAGTGAACAAGCGGGAGCGGGAGATACGCAGTATTTT. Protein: CASSEQAGAGDTQYF.

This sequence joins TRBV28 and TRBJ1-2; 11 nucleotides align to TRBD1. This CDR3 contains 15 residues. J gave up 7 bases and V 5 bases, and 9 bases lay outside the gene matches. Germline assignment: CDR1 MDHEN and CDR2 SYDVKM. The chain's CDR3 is CASSTWDRGDSGYTF. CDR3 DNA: TGTGCCAGCAGTACATGGGACAGGGGGGATTCTGGCTACACCTTC.

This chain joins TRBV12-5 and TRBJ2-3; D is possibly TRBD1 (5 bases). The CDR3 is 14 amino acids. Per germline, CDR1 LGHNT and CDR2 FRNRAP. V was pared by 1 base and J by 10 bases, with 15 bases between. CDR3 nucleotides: TGTGCTAGTGGTTTGGGACAGATCGGAGTTCCGCAGTATTTT. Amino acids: CASGLGQIGVPQYF.

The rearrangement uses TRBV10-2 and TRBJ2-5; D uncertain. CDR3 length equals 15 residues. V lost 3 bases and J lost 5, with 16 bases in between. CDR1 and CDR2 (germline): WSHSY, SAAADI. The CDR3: CASSDRMSLRETQYF. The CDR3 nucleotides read TGCGCCAGCAGTGATAGAATGAGCTTGCGGGAGACCCAGTACTTC.

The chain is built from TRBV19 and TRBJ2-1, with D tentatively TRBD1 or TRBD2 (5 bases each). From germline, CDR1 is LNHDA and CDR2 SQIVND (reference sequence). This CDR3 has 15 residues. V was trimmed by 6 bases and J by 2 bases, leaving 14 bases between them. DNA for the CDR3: TGTGCCAGTAGACTAGGGGTCCAAACCTACAATGAGCAGTTCTTC. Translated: CASRLGVQTYNEQFF.

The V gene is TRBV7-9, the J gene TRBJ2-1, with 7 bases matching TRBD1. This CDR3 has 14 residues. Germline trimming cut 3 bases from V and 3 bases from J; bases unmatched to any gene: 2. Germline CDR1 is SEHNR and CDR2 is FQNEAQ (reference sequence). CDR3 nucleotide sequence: TGTGCCAGCAGCTTCGGGACAGTCTACAATGAGCAGTTCTTC. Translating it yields CASSFGTVYNEQFF.

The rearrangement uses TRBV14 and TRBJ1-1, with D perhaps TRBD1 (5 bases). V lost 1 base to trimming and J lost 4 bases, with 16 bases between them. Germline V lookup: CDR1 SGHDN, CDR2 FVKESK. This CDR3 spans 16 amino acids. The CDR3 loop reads CASSQAPPGVFTEAFF. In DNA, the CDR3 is TGTGCCAGCAGCCAAGCGCCCCCGGGGGTGTTCACTGAAGCTTTCTTT.

In DNA form, the CDR3 reads TGTGCCAGCAGCACCAGGACTGCGAACACCGGGGAGCTGTTTTTT. Its protein product is CASSTRTANTGELFF. This chain links TRBV5-6 with TRBJ2-2, with D possibly being TRBD2 (5 bases). V was clipped by 4 bases and J by 0 bases, with 10 bases between them. Germline CDR1 is SGHDT and CDR2 is YYEEEE. The CDR3 is made up of 15 amino acids.

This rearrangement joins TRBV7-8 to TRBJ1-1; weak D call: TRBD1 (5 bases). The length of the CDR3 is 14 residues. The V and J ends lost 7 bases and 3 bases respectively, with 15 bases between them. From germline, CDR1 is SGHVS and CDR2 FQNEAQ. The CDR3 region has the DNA TGTGCCAGCAACCATGGGCGGGGCGACACTGAAGCTTTCTTT. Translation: CASNHGRGDTEAFF.

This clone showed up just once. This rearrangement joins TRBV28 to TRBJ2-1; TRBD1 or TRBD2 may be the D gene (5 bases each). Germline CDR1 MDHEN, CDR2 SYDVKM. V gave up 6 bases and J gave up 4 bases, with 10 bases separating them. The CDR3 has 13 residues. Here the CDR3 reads CASRGTVYNEQFF. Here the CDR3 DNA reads TGTGCCAGCAGAGGGACGGTATACAATGAGCAGTTCTTC.

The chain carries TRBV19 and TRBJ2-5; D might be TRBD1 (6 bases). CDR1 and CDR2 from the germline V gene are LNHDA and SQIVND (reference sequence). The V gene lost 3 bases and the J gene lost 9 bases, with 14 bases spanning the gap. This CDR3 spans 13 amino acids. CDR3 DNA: TGTGCCAGTAGTATTGGGCTCGAGGGGGCCCAGTACTTC. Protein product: CASSIGLEGAQYF.

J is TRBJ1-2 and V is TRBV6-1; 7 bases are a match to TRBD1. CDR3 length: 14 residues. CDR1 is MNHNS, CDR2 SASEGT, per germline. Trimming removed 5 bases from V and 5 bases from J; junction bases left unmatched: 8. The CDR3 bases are TGTGCCAGCAGTCGGGACAGCGACACGTATGGCTACACCTTC. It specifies CASSRDSDTYGYTF.

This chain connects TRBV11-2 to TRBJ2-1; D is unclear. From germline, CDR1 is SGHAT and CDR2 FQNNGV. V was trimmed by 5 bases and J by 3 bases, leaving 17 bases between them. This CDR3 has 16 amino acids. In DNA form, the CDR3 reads TGTGCCAGCAGCCATCCGGTGGGATGGGTCTACAATGAGCAGTTCTTC. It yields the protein CASSHPVGWVYNEQFF.

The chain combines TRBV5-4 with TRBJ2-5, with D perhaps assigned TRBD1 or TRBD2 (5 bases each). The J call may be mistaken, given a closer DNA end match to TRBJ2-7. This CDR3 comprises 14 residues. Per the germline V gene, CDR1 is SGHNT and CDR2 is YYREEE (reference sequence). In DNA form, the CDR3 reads TGTGCCAGCAGCCCTGGGACGGAGAGGGGCGAGCAGTACTTC. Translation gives CASSPGTERGEQYF.

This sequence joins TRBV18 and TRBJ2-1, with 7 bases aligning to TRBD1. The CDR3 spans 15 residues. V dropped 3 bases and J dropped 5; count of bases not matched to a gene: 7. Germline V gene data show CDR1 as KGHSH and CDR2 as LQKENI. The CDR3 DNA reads TGTGCCAGCTCACCTATTGGACAGGCCAACAATGAGCAGTTCTTC. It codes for CASSPIGQANNEQFF. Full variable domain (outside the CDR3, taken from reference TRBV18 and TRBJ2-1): NAGVMQNPRHLVRRRGQEARLRCSPMKGHSHVYWYRQLPEEGLKFMVYLQKENIIDESGMPKERFSAEFPKEGPSILRIQQVVRGDSAAYFCASSPIGQANNEQFFGPGTRLTVL.

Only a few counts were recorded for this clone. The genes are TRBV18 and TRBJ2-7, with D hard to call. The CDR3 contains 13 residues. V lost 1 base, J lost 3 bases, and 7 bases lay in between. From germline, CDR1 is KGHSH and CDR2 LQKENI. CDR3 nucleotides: TGTGCCAGCTCACCACTTATGGGCTACGAGCAGTACTTC. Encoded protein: CASSPLMGYEQYF. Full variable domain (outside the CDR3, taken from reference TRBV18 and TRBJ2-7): NAGVMQNPRHLVRRRGQEARLRCSPMKGHSHVYWYRQLPEEGLKFMVYLQKENIIDESGMPKERFSAEFPKEGPSILRIQQVVRGDSAAYFCASSPLMGYEQYFGPGTRLTVT.

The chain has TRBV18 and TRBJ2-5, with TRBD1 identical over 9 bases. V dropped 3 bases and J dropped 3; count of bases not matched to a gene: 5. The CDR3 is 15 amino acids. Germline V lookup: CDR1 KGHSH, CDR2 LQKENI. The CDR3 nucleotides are TGTGCCAGCTCACCCGGGACAGGGTTTGAAGAGACCCAGTACTTC. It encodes CASSPGTGFEETQYF.

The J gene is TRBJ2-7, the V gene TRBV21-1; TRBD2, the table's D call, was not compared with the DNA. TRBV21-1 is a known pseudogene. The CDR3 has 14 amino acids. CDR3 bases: TGTGCCACCAGCGATAGGACTAGCGGCTACGAGCAGTACTTC. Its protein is CATSDRTSGYEQYF.

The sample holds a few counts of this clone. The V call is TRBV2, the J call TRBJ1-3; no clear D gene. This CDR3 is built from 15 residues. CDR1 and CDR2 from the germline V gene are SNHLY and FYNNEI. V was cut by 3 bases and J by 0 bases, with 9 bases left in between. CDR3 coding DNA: TGTGCCAGCAGTGATGGCAGATCCTCTGGAAACACCATATATTTT. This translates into CASSDGRSSGNTIYF.

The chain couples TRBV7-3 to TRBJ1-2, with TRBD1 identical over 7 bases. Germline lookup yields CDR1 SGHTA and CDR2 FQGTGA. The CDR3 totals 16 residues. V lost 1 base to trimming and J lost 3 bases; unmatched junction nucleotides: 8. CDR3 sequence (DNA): TGTGCCAGCAGCTTAAGGAGCACAGGGGTAGACTATGGCTACACCTTC. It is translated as CASSLRSTGVDYGYTF.

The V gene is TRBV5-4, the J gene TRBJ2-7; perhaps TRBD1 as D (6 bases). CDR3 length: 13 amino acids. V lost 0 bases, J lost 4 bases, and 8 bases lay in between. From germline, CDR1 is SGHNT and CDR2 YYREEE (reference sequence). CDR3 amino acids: CASSLAGVYEQYF. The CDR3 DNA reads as TGTGCCAGCAGCTTGGCAGGGGTTTACGAGCAGTACTTC.

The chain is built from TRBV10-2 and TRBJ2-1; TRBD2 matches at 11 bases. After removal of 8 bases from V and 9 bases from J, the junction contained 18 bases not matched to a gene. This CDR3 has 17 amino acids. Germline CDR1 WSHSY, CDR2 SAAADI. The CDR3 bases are TGCGCCAGCGGCGTAGCGGGAGGGCCCTCTTTGGTGGGTGAGCAGTTCTTC. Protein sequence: CASGVAGGPSLVGEQFF.

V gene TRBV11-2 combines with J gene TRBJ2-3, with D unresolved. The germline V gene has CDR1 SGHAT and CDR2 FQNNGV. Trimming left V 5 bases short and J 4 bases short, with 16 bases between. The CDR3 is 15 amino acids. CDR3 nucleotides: TGTGCCAGCAGCGCTGGTTTCGTTCTCGCAGATACGCAGTATTTT. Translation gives CASSAGFVLADTQYF.